This TCR beta chain derives from a study of blood T cell repertoires in COVID-19. Study in general: Sites across the United States, Italy and Spain contributed samples from acute and convalescent COVID-19.

Per the original data handling: The authors estimated nucleated cell counts from reference gene primer amplification. Profiled with immunoSEQ multiplex PCR; TCRdb holds only in-frame clones, not every one. V, J and clone size reflect that table, while D and trimming were determined from the DNA. Of about 480,000 clones in the sample, roughly 90% were seen once. All enrollees were about 18 to 89 years old and from fewer than 25 US areas. Before being deemed recovered, Cohort 3 donors had two negative PCRs, clearance, or symptom resolution. The sequenced material came from PBMCs or T cells enriched from blood (not recorded which). This TCR was sampled from a woman aged 40 to 50 who had recovered from COVID-19.

This chain's CDR3 is CASSQGLADYTDTQYF. CDR3 DNA: TGTGCCAGCAGCCAAGGACTAGCGGACTACACAGATACGCAGTATTTT. V is TRBV3-1 (or the pseudogene TRBV3-2) and J is TRBJ2-3; TRBD2 aligns across 9 bases. The CDR3 consists of 16 residues. V was pared by 1 base and J by 2 bases, with 4 bases of the junction left unmatched. Germline V gene data show CDR1 as LGHDT and CDR2 as YNNKEL (reference sequence).